Listed below are T cell receptor beta chains from one sample, sequenced in a study of cytomegalovirus exposure and HLA in healthy donors. Only in-frame clones appear in the TCRdb table, and some are missing; sequencing was by immunoSEQ multiplex PCR. Seen here are 150,000 to 200,000 clones, roughly 80% observed once, and the top ten hold roughly 10%. The sequenced sample was PBMCs. The source is a man between 25 and 39 years old in good health and CMV-seropositive. Both conserved end residues are trimmed from each CDR3.

TRBV30 AFDQGMRQPQH
TRBV5-1 ASSPVTGTHQPQH
TRBV10-3 AIQGSNTEAF
TRBV4-1 ASSQVSGGTYEQY
TRBV28 ASGLAGSYEQY
TRBV28 ASRFGLAGGVVGTDTQY
TRBV28 ASQSQREEQY
TRBV6-1 ASSETGFPSYGYT
TRBV20-1 SASGGST
TRBV4-1 ASSQEGLAGSYNEQF
TRBV4-1 ASSVQVNTEAF
TRBV27 ASSQTVTANYGYT
TRBV14 ASSQVGTGSYGYT
TRBV28 ASSLVQGTGELF
TRBV2 ASSGDSRTDTQY
TRBV7-2 ASSLMISGGELF
TRBV7-9 ASSLNADQPQH
TRBV28 ASRLTGPNEKLF
TRBV10-3 AIEGGSPYEQY
TRBV7-9 APVGATGELF
TRBV19 AGLPRGNYGYT
TRBV11-2 ASSLRTGYGTGELF
TRBV7-3 ASSQGLASYNEQF
TRBV5-1 ASSLVSGASNEKLF
TRBV5-1 ASSSLRNSNEKLF
TRBV2 ASRPGRLARDEQY